The rows below give T cell receptor beta chains drawn from one sample of a study of low-dose radiotherapy and immunotherapy resistance in tumors. In TCRdb, the reads were re-called with MiXCR into one record per CDR3 protein. The table includes roughly 76,000 distinct CDR3 sequences, approximately 17% detected once. The specimen comprised PBMCs, sampled before treatment. These receptors all come from a male donor with prostate cancer. Both conserved end residues are part of each CDR3. D genes are given only for firm matches. Where a row states a size, it is once, few, many or the class of an expanded clone; other rows omit it.

DNA,CDR3,size,D,V,J
TGTGCCAGCTCACCACCCCAAAAGGGGGTACCAGGCTATGGCTACACCTTC,CASSPPQKGVPGYGYTF,many,-,TRBV18,TRBJ1-2
TGTGCCAGCAGTTTAATTCCGTATAGGGGTACCTACAATGAGCAGTTCTTC,CASSLIPYRGTYNEQFF,many,-,TRBV28,TRBJ2-1
TGTGCCAGCAGCCCAGGACAGACCCGAAATGAAAAACTGTTTTTT,CASSPGQTRNEKLFF,many,-,TRBV7-9,TRBJ1-4
TGCGCCAGCAGCTTGTTGGTAGAAAGCTCCTACAATGAGCAGTTCTTC,CASSLLVESSYNEQFF,-,-,TRBV5-1,TRBJ2-1
TGCGCCAGCAGTTTCGGGGGGACCGGCACTAACTATGGCTACACCTTC,CASSFGGTGTNYGYTF,many,-,TRBV5-1,TRBJ1-2
TGTGCCTGGAGCGCAGGACGGGCCCCCGGGGAGCTGTTTTTT,CAWSAGRAPGELFF,many,-,TRBV30,TRBJ2-2
TGTGCCAGCAGCTTAGCCCGGGGCTCTACCTATGGCTACACCTTC,CASSLARGSTYGYTF,many,-,TRBV11-2,TRBJ1-2
TGTGCCAGGAGGAGGGGGAAAGGCTACACCTTC,CARRRGKGYTF,many,-,TRBV19,TRBJ1-2
-,CASTWTSAGELFFF,-,-,TRBV28,TRBJ2-2
TGTGCCAGCCGCGGTCATACGGGCCTCGAGCAGTACTTC,CASRGHTGLEQYF,many,-,TRBV28,TRBJ2-7
TGCGCCAGCAGCCAATTGACACTAGGGACCCAGTACTTC,CASSQLTLGTQYF,many,-,TRBV4-1,TRBJ2-5
TGCAGCGTTGACGCAAATGAGCAGTTCTTC,CSVDANEQFF,-,-,TRBV29-1,TRBJ2-1
TGCGCCAGCAGCTCGGGACAGGGGAGCACTGAAGCTTTCTTT,CASSSGQGSTEAFF,many,TRBD1,TRBV5-1,TRBJ1-1
TGTGCCAGCAGCTTAGCGCTGGAAGCGGGGGGGCAACAGTTCTTC,CASSLALEAGGQQFF,many,TRBD2,TRBV7-2,TRBJ2-1
TGTGCCAGTAGTTGGACAGGGACAGATACGCAGTATTTT,CASSWTGTDTQYF,many,TRBD1,TRBV19,TRBJ2-3
TGTGCCAGCAGTGAAGTGATTAGCGGCAACACCGGGGAGCTGTTTTTT,CASSEVISGNTGELFF,many,-,TRBV2,TRBJ2-2
TGCGCCAGCAGCTTTGAGCGGGAGGGCCTCGGCGAGCAGTTCTTC,CASSFEREGLGEQFF,many,TRBD2,TRBV5-1,TRBJ2-1
TGCGCCAGCAGCTTAAAAACAGGGGCGAACACCGGGGAGCTGTTTTTT,CASSLKTGANTGELFF,many,TRBD1,TRBV5-1,TRBJ2-2
TGTGCCAGCAGGTACCAGGGGACCTACAATGAGCAGTTCTTC,CASRYQGTYNEQFF,many,-,TRBV7-9,TRBJ2-1
TGCGCCAGCGGGGGGGAATATGGCTACACCTTC,CASGGEYGYTF,many,-,TRBV5-1,TRBJ1-2
TGTGCCAGCAATGGGGCGGCTTCTGGGGCCAACGTCCTGACTTTC,CASNGAASGANVLTF,many,-,TRBV28,TRBJ2-6
TGTGCCAGCAGTGCCGCGGGAGAGGGGGAGCTGTTTTTT,CASSAAGEGELFF,many,TRBD2,TRBV2,TRBJ2-2
TGTGCCATCAGTGTCGAGTTGGGGGCGAAAGGCTACACCTTC,CAISVELGAKGYTF,many,-,TRBV10-3,TRBJ1-2
TGTGCCAGCAGTTCTACTGGGACCTTCTATGGCTACACCTTC,CASSSTGTFYGYTF,many,-,TRBV12-3/TRBV12-4,TRBJ1-2
TGTGCCTGGAGTGTACGTCAGTACTTCGATCGCGGCTACACCTTC,CAWSVRQYFDRGYTF,many,-,TRBV30,TRBJ1-2
TGTGCCAGCAGGCTCGCAGGCGCTGAAGCTTTCTTT,CASRLAGAEAFF,many,-,TRBV7-2,TRBJ1-1
TGTGCCAGCAGCCCCGTGGTAGCGGGAATAGAGACCCAGTACTTC,CASSPVVAGIETQYF,-,TRBD2,TRBV11-2,TRBJ2-5
TGTGCCAGCAGTTGGACTAGCGTCTCCTACGAGCAGTACTTC,CASSWTSVSYEQYF,many,TRBD2,TRBV12-3/TRBV12-4,TRBJ2-7
TGCAGCGTGAGTGAGGGACAGGGGGCGCCTGGCTACACCTTC,CSVSEGQGAPGYTF,many,TRBD1,TRBV29-1,TRBJ1-2
TGTGCCAGCGTGATGGAGCGGGGTTCCTCGGGGGGTGAGCAGTTCTTC,CASVMERGSSGGEQFF,-,TRBD2,TRBV2,TRBJ2-1
TGTGCCAGCAGCCAACGGGTGGGGAACACCATATATTTT,CASSQRVGNTIYF,many,-,TRBV3-1,TRBJ1-3
TGTGCCAGCAGTTTACTAGCGGGAACGGCAGATACGCAGTATTTT,CASSLLAGTADTQYF,many,TRBD2,TRBV12-3/TRBV12-4,TRBJ2-3
TGTGCCAGCAGCCTAGGGCAGGGGCGACAGGATGGCTACACCTTC,CASSLGQGRQDGYTF,many,-,TRBV7-9,TRBJ1-2
TGTGCCAGCGGAGGACAGGCAGACACCGGGGAGCTGTTTTTT,CASGGQADTGELFF,many,TRBD1,TRBV6-2/TRBV6-3,TRBJ2-2
TGTGCCAGCAGCTTAATGTCTGGGACAGGGACCCCTAGGCAGTACTTC,CASSLMSGTGTPRQYF,few,TRBD1,TRBV7-9,TRBJ2-7
TGTGCCAGCAGCTTAGACAACCGTGTCGAGACCCAGTACTTC,CASSLDNRVETQYF,many,-,TRBV11-2,TRBJ2-5